In its sample, the clone carrying this T cell receptor (beta chain) was seen many times. This sample stems from a study of CD8 T cells in ankylosing spondylitis. TCRdb reanalysed the 5' RACE reads using MiXCR and keeps one entry per CDR3 protein. Among about 190,000 distinct CDR3 sequences listed, 10% to 15% were seen once. Germline-derived CDR1 and CDR2 are MNHEY and SVGEGT. The CDR3 is made up of 14 amino acids. Trimming removed 6 bases from V and 6 bases from J; junction bases left unmatched: 11. V gene TRBV6-2 or TRBV6-3 combines with J gene TRBJ2-7, with TRBD2 matching over 7 bases. The material sequenced was blood, either unsorted or a sorted T cell fraction (not recorded which). The clonotype originates from a female donor with ankylosing spondylitis or in good health (not recorded which). Written as DNA, the CDR3 is TGTGCCAGCAGGAACTCCGGACTAGGAGGCGAGCAGTACTTC. Residues: CASRNSGLGGEQYF.